This passage covers 32 T cell receptor beta chains from one sample sequenced in a study of a mutant IDH1 vaccine in newly diagnosed glioma. Here immunoSEQ multiplex PCR was the method, and the copy in TCRdb shows in-frame clones only, minus some. The top ten hold 7.5% of the sample, which has around 88,000 clones, 80% seen once. Regarding time point: baseline, week 1 (first vaccination visit). The treatment here: pre-vaccination baseline after standard-of-care therapy. The sample in question was PBMCs, obtained from a glioma patient treated with radiotherapy, temozolomide or both. These receptors originate from a man aged 40-55 years with glioma.

The chain has TRBV19 and TRBJ2-1; possible D gene TRBD1, 6 bases. This CDR3 comprises 16 residues. Germline V lookup: CDR1 LNHDA, CDR2 SQIVND (reference sequence). The V gene lost 3 bases and the J gene lost 0 bases, with 12 bases spanning the gap. The CDR3: CASSINRASSYNEQFF. The DNA of the CDR3 is TGTGCCAGTAGTATTAACAGGGCAAGCTCCTACAATGAGCAGTTCTTC. Looking up the rest from reference TRBV19 and TRBJ2-1 gives the full variable domain: DGGITQSPKYLFRKEGQNVTLSCEQNLNHDAMYWYRQDPGQGLRLIYYSQIVNDFQKGDIAEGYSVSREKKESFPLTVTSAQKNPTAFYLCASSINRASSYNEQFFGPGTRLTVL.

The rearrangement links TRBV6-1 to TRBJ1-1; no firm D call. Per the germline V gene, CDR1 is MNHNS and CDR2 is SASEGT. This CDR3 contains 13 residues. Trimming took 5 bases from V and 4 from J, leaving 11 bases between them. The CDR3 here is CASSSLVGTEAFF. In DNA, the CDR3 is TGTGCCAGCAGTTCCCTCGTTGGCACTGAAGCTTTCTTT.

In regard to this clone: This specimen includes other DNA sequences encoding the same CDR3. The chain couples TRBV18 to TRBJ2-3; 8 bases map to TRBD2. In germline, CDR1 is KGHSH, CDR2 LQKENI. V was pared by 3 bases and J by 2 bases, with 4 bases of the junction left unmatched. There are 15 residues in the CDR3. The DNA of the CDR3 is TGTGCCAGCTCACCGACGGGAGGGCCCACAGATACGCAGTATTTT. It yields the protein CASSPTGGPTDTQYF.

This clone occurred once. The chain is built from TRBV5-1 and TRBJ2-2, with D uncertain. V was shortened by 4 bases and J by 0 bases, with 7 bases between the two germline ends. The CDR3 is 14 amino acids. Looked up from germline, CDR1 is SGHRS and CDR2 is YFSETQ. CDR3 bases: TGCGCCAGCAGCGGAAGTACGAACACCGGGGAGCTGTTTTTT. Amino acids: CASSGSTNTGELFF.

The gene calls are TRBV6-5 and TRBJ2-5; D possibly corresponds to TRBD2 (6 bases). V lost 7 bases, J lost 2 bases, and 14 bases lay in between. The germline V gene has CDR1 MNHEY and CDR2 SVGAGI. This CDR3 has 14 amino acids. CDR3 loop: CASMGTGAQETQYF. The CDR3 DNA is TGTGCCAGCATGGGGACGGGAGCTCAAGAGACCCAGTACTTC.

This clone has only one observation. The chain recombines TRBV6-5 with TRBJ2-3; possibly TRBD2 for D (5 bases). In germline, CDR1 is MNHEY, CDR2 SVGAGI. This CDR3 region has 11 residues. Deletions cut 6 bases from V and 13 bases from J, with 14 bases between. This CDR3 is CASSGLRAEYF. The CDR3 nucleotides read TGTGCCAGCAGCGGACTGCGGGCTGAGTATTTT.

The chain links TRBV5-1 to TRBJ2-3, with D tentatively TRBD2 (7 bases). V was shortened by 4 bases and J by 8 bases, with 20 bases between the two germline ends. This CDR3 region has 15 residues. CDR1 and CDR2 (germline): SGHRS, YFSETQ. The CDR3 reads CASSKDEGGRATQYF. The DNA for the CDR3 is TGCGCCAGCAGCAAAGATGAGGGGGGGAGGGCTACGCAGTATTTT.

This clone was seen only a few times. Additional DNA sequences in this sample encode the identical CDR3. This chain links TRBV7-9 with TRBJ2-1, with a weak D call TRBD1 (5 bases). There are 13 residues in the CDR3. Trimming removed 1 base at V and 5 bases at J, with 6 bases between. Germline values: CDR1 SEHNR, CDR2 FQNEAQ (reference sequence). Written as DNA, the CDR3 is TGTGCCAGCAGCTTAGGGACAAACAATGAGCAGTTCTTC. Its translation: CASSLGTNNEQFF.

To note about this clone: One end of the junction is discordant with germline, which a read error may explain. The V call is TRBV19, the J call TRBJ1-2, with D tentatively TRBD1 (6 bases). The CDR3 has 13 amino acids. CDR1 is LNHDA and CDR2 is SQIVND in the germline V gene (reference sequence). This CDR3 is CASSTSSRGSQAF. Here the CDR3 DNA reads TGTGCCAGTAGTACCTCTTCGAGGGGGTCCCAAGCCTTC.

This chain joins TRBV5-4 and TRBJ1-3, with a possible D match to TRBD1 (6 bases). V shed 2 bases and J shed 0 bases, with 6 bases lying between them. Germline values: CDR1 SGHNT, CDR2 YYREEE (reference sequence). This CDR3 is 14 amino acids long. The CDR3 DNA reads TGTGCCAGCAGCTTAGGGGGCTCTGGAAACACCATATATTTT. Translated: CASSLGGSGNTIYF.

This chain joins TRBV9 and TRBJ1-2, with D unresolved. Germline V CDR1 and CDR2: SGDLS, YYNGEE. V was shortened by 3 bases and J by 4 bases, with 16 bases between the two germline ends. The CDR3 is 15 amino acids. Written as DNA, the CDR3 is TGTGCCAGCAGCGCGAGGCAGACCACACCCTATGGCTACACCTTC. This encodes CASSARQTTPYGYTF.

CDR3 loop: CASSPQSATNEKLFF. The CDR3 nucleotides are TGTGCCAGCTCACCACAGTCGGCAACTAATGAAAAACTGTTTTTT. V is TRBV18 and J is TRBJ1-4; D not resolved. V was clipped by 1 base and J by 0 bases, with 6 bases between them. Germline V gene sequence: CDR1 KGHSH, CDR2 LQKENI. The CDR3 is 15 residues long.

The chain has TRBV5-6 and TRBJ2-7; 7 bases are a match to TRBD1. The CDR3 runs to 15 residues. The ends lost 0 bases at V and 5 bases at J; junction bases unmatched: 8. Germline values: CDR1 SGHDT, CDR2 YYEEEE. CDR3 nucleotide sequence: TGTGCCAGCAGCTTGGCCCGGAAAGGGGGCCACGAGCAGTACTTC. This translates into CASSLARKGGHEQYF. The complete variable domain, with remaining parts taken from reference TRBV5-6 and TRBJ2-7, reads DAGVTQSPTHLIKTRGQQVTLRCSPKSGHDTVSWYQQALGQGPQFIFQYYEEEERQRGNFPDRFSGHQFPNYSSELNVNALLLGDSALYLCASSLARKGGHEQYFGPGTRLTVT.

This chain uses TRBV5-5 with TRBJ1-5, with D possibly TRBD1 on 5 matching bases. The CDR3 spans 15 residues. Deletions cut 0 bases from V and 9 bases from J, with 16 bases between. Per the germline V gene, CDR1 is SGHKS and CDR2 is YYEKEE (reference sequence). The CDR3 spells CASSLAIGGGRPQHF. The DNA for the CDR3 is TGTGCCAGCAGCTTGGCCATCGGGGGAGGACGGCCCCAGCATTTT.

The genes are TRBV11-2 and TRBJ2-3; 7 positions agree with TRBD1. V trimming: 4 bases; J trimming: 5 bases; junction bases outside the gene matches: 6. Germline CDR1 SGHAT, CDR2 FQNNGV. This CDR3 region has 14 residues. The CDR3: CASSSTGYKDTQYF. The CDR3 nucleotides are TGTGCCAGCAGCTCGACAGGGTACAAAGATACGCAGTATTTT.

CDR3 residues: CASSLFGNQPQHF. The CDR3 DNA follows: TGTGCCAGCAGTTTATTTGGCAATCAGCCCCAGCATTTT. V gene TRBV27 combines with J gene TRBJ1-5; D unclear. The CDR3 is 13 residues long. With 1 base removed from V and 2 bases from J, the gap between germline ends came to 3 bases. The germline V gene encodes CDR1 MNHEY and CDR2 SMNVEV (reference sequence).

The CDR3: CAISDRREGQFHEQYF. DNA for the CDR3: TGTGCCATCAGTGATCGGCGGGAGGGCCAATTCCACGAGCAGTACTTC. The chain links TRBV10-3 to TRBJ2-7; 9 bases match TRBD2. Germline values: CDR1 ENHRY, CDR2 SYGVKD. The CDR3 covers 16 residues. The V and J ends lost 3 bases and 5 bases, in that order; junction bases with no gene match: 11.

The chain joins TRBV7-8 to TRBJ2-4; D not resolved. Germline CDR1 is SGHVS and CDR2 is FQNEAQ. The V gene lost 1 base and the J gene lost 0 bases, with 10 bases spanning the gap. This CDR3 region has 16 residues. In nucleotides, the CDR3 is TGTGCCAGCAGCTTAGACCTGGGCTTAGCCAAAAACATTCAGTACTTC. This encodes CASSLDLGLAKNIQYF.

In DNA form, the CDR3 reads TGCGCCAGCAGCCAAGTACTAGCGGGAACGAGCACAGATACGCAGTATTTT. Its translation is CASSQVLAGTSTDTQYF. This rearrangement joins TRBV4-3 to TRBJ2-3; TRBD2 matches at 10 bases. This CDR3 has 17 amino acids. V was pared by 1 base and J by 0 bases, with 4 bases of the junction left unmatched. Germline V gene sequence: CDR1 LGHNA, CDR2 YSLEER.

The chain uses TRBV7-2 and TRBJ1-1; TRBD1 agrees at 7 bases. The CDR3 is 14 amino acids. The V and J ends lost 5 bases and 0 bases, in that order; junction bases with no gene match: 3. Germline V gene sequence: CDR1 SGHTA, CDR2 FQGNSA. CDR3 DNA: TGTGCCAGCAGCCCCGACAGGGTGAACACTGAAGCTTTCTTT. Translating it yields CASSPDRVNTEAFF.

The rearrangement uses TRBV5-4 and TRBJ2-7; tentative D call: TRBD2 (5 bases). Germline V lookup: CDR1 SGHNT, CDR2 YYREEE (reference sequence). This CDR3 has 16 residues. V was pared by 2 bases and J by 0 bases, with 15 bases between. CDR3 protein: CASSLPGTLSSYEQYF. As DNA, the CDR3 is TGTGCCAGCAGCTTACCGGGAACCTTGAGCTCCTACGAGCAGTACTTC.

This clone was picked up a small number of times. This rearrangement joins TRBV30 to TRBJ1-3; 7 nucleotides line up with TRBD1. Losses at the gene ends were 2 bases for V and 4 bases for J; bases not matched to a gene: 8. Germline loops: CDR1 GTSNPN, CDR2 SVGIG (reference sequence). The CDR3 covers 15 residues. CDR3 sequence reads: CAWSLTGRSGNTIYF. CDR3 DNA sequence: TGTGCCTGGAGTCTGACAGGGCGGTCGGGAAACACCATATATTTT.

The chain recombines TRBV5-1 with TRBJ1-2, with 8 bases lining up with TRBD1. CDR3 length: 14 amino acids. CDR1 and CDR2 from the germline V gene are SGHRS and YFSETQ. The V segment lost 4 bases and the J segment 3 bases; nucleotides outside the gene matches: 5. For the CDR3, the DNA is TGCGCCAGCAGCCGTGGACAGGGTGACTATGGCTACACCTTC. This codes for CASSRGQGDYGYTF.

CDR3 DNA: TGTGCCAGCAGCTTAGCGGCCCCCACTAGCGGGGGGGCCTTTAAATCTTCCTACGAGCAGTACTTC. Its translation: CASSLAAPTSGGAFKSSYEQYF. This rearrangement joins TRBV7-2 to TRBJ2-7; 13 bases fit TRBD2. Trimming removed 0 bases from V and 1 base from J; junction bases left unmatched: 18. Germline V gene sequence: CDR1 SGHTA, CDR2 FQGNSA. The CDR3 has 22 amino acids.

This chain connects TRBV4-2 to TRBJ2-5; 7 nucleotides match TRBD2. With V trimmed by 0 bases and J by 2 bases, 15 bases remained unmatched. The germline V gene has CDR1 LGHNA and CDR2 YNFKEQ. The CDR3 loop spans 19 amino acids. CDR3 region: CASSQEMRSLGTKQETQYF. The CDR3 DNA reads TGTGCCAGCAGCCAAGAAATGAGGTCTCTTGGGACTAAACAAGAGACCCAGTACTTC.

The chain has TRBV5-1 and TRBJ2-6, with D perhaps matching TRBD1 (6 bases). CDR3 size: 18 residues. Germline CDR1 SGHRS, CDR2 YFSETQ. Deletions cut 0 bases from V and 1 base from J, with 14 bases between. This chain's CDR3 is CASSLVGTSKSGANVLTF. CDR3 sequence (DNA): TGCGCCAGCAGCTTGGTGGGGACAAGTAAATCTGGGGCCAACGTCCTGACTTTC.

The rearrangement joins TRBV7-2 to TRBJ2-5, with 9 nucleotides matching TRBD2. Germline CDR1 SGHTA, CDR2 FQGNSA. The CDR3 spans 17 residues. The trim removed 5 bases at V and 5 bases at J, leaving 15 bases unmatched. CDR3 bases: TGTGCCAGCAGCCGCCCGGCGGGGGGGCTATTGAGGGAGACCCAGTACTTC. It specifies CASSRPAGGLLRETQYF.

The chain joins TRBV29-1 to TRBJ2-7, with D possibly TRBD1 on 6 matching bases. CDR1 and CDR2 (germline): SQVTM, ANQGSEA. The CDR3 covers 12 residues. Trimming removed 7 bases from V and 2 bases from J, with 12 bases in between. The chain's CDR3 is CSATQGPYEQYF. The CDR3 DNA sequence: TGCAGCGCTACACAGGGCCCCTACGAGCAGTACTTC.

This rearrangement joins TRBV7-9 to TRBJ2-5; tentatively, D is TRBD1 or TRBD2 (6 bases each). The germline V gene has CDR1 SEHNR and CDR2 FQNEAQ (reference sequence). Trimming removed 4 bases from V and 7 bases from J, with 19 bases in between. The CDR3 totals 15 residues. In nucleotides, the CDR3 is TGTGCCAGCAGCTATCGGAGGGGGACTTTAGGGACCCAGTACTTC. Protein sequence: CASSYRRGTLGTQYF.

The rearrangement joins TRBV5-1 to TRBJ2-1, with TRBD1 as a possible D gene (6 bases). The germline CDR1 and CDR2 sequences are SGHRS and YFSETQ. V lost 0 bases, J lost 5 bases, and 18 bases lay in between. The CDR3 is 17 amino acids. CDR3 loop: CASSLVHSLRGNNEQFF. The CDR3 DNA reads TGCGCCAGCAGCTTGGTCCACTCTCTCAGGGGCAACAATGAGCAGTTCTTC.

The chain is built from TRBV20-1 and TRBJ1-1; no clear D gene. Deletions cut 6 bases from V and 3 bases from J, with 8 bases between. Germline V gene data show CDR1 as DFQATT and CDR2 as SNEGSKA (reference sequence). The CDR3 extends over 11 amino acids. The CDR3 coding sequence is TGCAGTGCGAACCCCCACACTGAAGCTTTCTTT. Translated: CSANPHTEAFF.

The V and J genes are TRBV30 and TRBJ2-5, with D tentatively TRBD2 (6 bases). Germline V lookup: CDR1 GTSNPN, CDR2 SVGIG (reference sequence). The CDR3 totals 17 residues. The V end was cut by 0 bases, the J end by 5 bases, with 22 bases between. CDR3 sequence: CAWSVGGSSWSWETQYF. CDR3 coding DNA: TGTGCCTGGAGTGTAGGAGGGAGCAGTTGGAGTTGGGAGACCCAGTACTTC.